This record looks at one T cell receptor (beta chain) sequence and its context. Its antigen is undetermined. This sample was included in a study of identical twins. General study findings and limits: Modeled out-of-frame TCR alpha sharing in monozygotic twins fell below observed levels. Partly confounded zero-insertion analyses could result from invariant MAIT and iNKT cells.

Germline V gives CDR1 LNHNV, CDR2 YYDKDF (reference sequence). Deletions cut 0 bases from V and 4 bases from J, with 9 bases between. This CDR3 has 14 amino acids. Every sampled donor was Caucasian and healthy. Carrying unique molecular identifiers, the cDNA also gained a universal primer site through template switching. Via MiXCR, TCRdb re-called the 5' RACE reads, giving one row per CDR3 protein. Of fewer than 800,000 distinct CDR3 sequences in the sample, under 8.5% were seen once. These same records also appear under a second study, on yellow fever vaccine responses in identical twins.

The material sequenced was PBMCs. The TCR comes from a woman aged 18-29 years in good health. This rearrangement joins TRBV15 to TRBJ1-1, with D uncertain. DNA for the CDR3: TGTGCCACCAGCAGAGAGATGGTTGGCACTGAAGCTTTCTTT. This gives the protein CATSREMVGTEAFF.